Below, one T cell receptor beta chain is given with its context. The antigen remains undetermined. Under the ViraFEST assay, PBMC were stimulated with viral peptide pools so that antigen-specific CD4+ T cells expanded. Sequencing was performed afterwards. Upon completion of roughly ten days in culture, CD4+ T cells were isolated. The cohort was immunized with two doses of either the BNT162b2 or mRNA-1273 vaccine. This sample was included in a study of vaccination effects on CD4 cells after COVID-19. As for the study in general: Samples that were drawn after vaccination came a median of 72 days after the second dose.

Trimming pared 4 bases from V and 5 bases from J, leaving 15 bases between. Germline CDR1 and CDR2: SGHRS and YFSETQ. This CDR3 has 14 residues. TCRdb's table, derived via immunoSEQ multiplex PCR, lists solely in-frame clones and lacks some. Of fewer than 25,000 clones detected, 72% appear once; the ten largest clones hold roughly 10%. The sequence was collected from a human donor who received a COVID-19 vaccine. The source material was CD4+ T cells from PBMCs cultured with HCoV-NL63 spike peptides, sampled after COVID-19 vaccination. This rearrangement joins TRBV5-1 to TRBJ1-2, with D possibly TRBD1 on 6 matching bases. CDR3 in DNA: TGCGCCAGCAGCACCTCAGGGGTTCGGTATGGCTACACCTTC. Translation: CASSTSGVRYGYTF.